This T cell receptor beta chain was recovered during a study of blood T cell repertoires in COVID-19. Trimming left V 5 bases short and J 3 bases short, with 13 bases between. CDR1 and CDR2 (germline): SGHTA, FQGTGA. This CDR3 has 14 amino acids. The method was immunoSEQ multiplex PCR; TCRdb's version includes in-frame clones alone and lacks a portion of them. Of some 200,000 clones listed, around 80% are singletons. Sample: peripheral blood. The J gene is TRBJ2-5, the V gene TRBV7-3; D unclear. This receptor was identified in a woman in her seventies with COVID-19, enrolled during active disease. CDR3 amino acids: CASSHRLNKETQYF. In nucleotides, the CDR3 is TGTGCCAGCAGCCACCGACTCAACAAAGAGACCCAGTACTTC.